This T cell receptor beta chain was captured by sequencing in a study of PD-1 blockade in classical Hodgkin lymphoma. Sequencing was performed with immunoSEQ multiplex PCR; in TCRdb, only in-frame clones are kept and a portion is missing. The sample lists some 45,000 clones, around 80% occurring once. Regarding time point: cycle 4 day 1 (C4D1), after 5 to 7 weeks of nivolumab. Each patient experienced a relapse that followed autologous stem cell transplantation, and brentuximab vedotin exposure varied. The CDR3 extends over 16 amino acids. From germline, CDR1 is MNHNY and CDR2 SVGAGI (reference sequence). The V and J ends lost 0 bases and 1 base respectively, with 12 bases between them.

The chain has TRBV6-6 and TRBJ1-1; possible D gene TRBD1, 5 bases. Sequences were derived from peripheral blood mononuclear cells (PBMCs), sampled before the fourth cycle of nivolumab. The clonotype originates from a human donor with classical Hodgkin lymphoma. CDR3 bases: TGTGCCAGCAGTTACTCGCAGGCAGGGCCGAACACTGAAGCTTTCTTT. It codes for CASSYSQAGPNTEAFF.